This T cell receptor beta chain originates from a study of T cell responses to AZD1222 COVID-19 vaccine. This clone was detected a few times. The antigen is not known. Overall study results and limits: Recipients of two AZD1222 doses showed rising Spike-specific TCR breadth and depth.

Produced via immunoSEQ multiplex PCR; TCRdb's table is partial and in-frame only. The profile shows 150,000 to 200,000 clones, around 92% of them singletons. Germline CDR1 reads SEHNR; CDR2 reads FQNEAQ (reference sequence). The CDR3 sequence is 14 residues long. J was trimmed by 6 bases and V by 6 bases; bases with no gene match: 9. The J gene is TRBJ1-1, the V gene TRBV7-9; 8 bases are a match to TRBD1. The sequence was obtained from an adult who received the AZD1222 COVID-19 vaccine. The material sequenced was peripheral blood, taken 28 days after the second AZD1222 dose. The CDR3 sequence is CASRTTGGDSEAFF. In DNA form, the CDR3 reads TGTGCCAGCAGGACAACAGGGGGTGACTCTGAAGCTTTCTTT.